These 27 T cell receptor beta chains were sequenced from one sample in a study of blood T cells in healthy people across ages. A second about 7 to 11 cycle PCR used barcoded and J-beta primers. TCRdb re-analysed the 5' RACE reads in MiXCR, keeping a single row per CDR3 protein. Here the sample spans roughly 680,000 distinct CDR3 sequences, around 49% being singletons. Sequencing input: blood. The receptors were sampled from a woman aged 60-75 years in good health.

In its sample, this clonotype was seen a few times. This chain joins TRBV27 and TRBJ2-7; perhaps TRBD2 as D (5 bases). The CDR3 loop spans 15 amino acids. The germline V and J ends were trimmed by 2 bases and 3 bases, with 14 bases remaining between them. Germline V gene sequence: CDR1 MNHEY, CDR2 SMNVEV (reference sequence). The CDR3 coding sequence is TGTGCCAGCAGTTTAGTGCGGCGAGGAGGCTACGAGCAGTACTTC. This encodes CASSLVRRGGYEQYF.

This clonotype showed up just a few times. This sequence joins TRBV30 and TRBJ2-3; 11 bases map to TRBD2. The CDR3 is 14 residues long. The germline CDR1 and CDR2 sequences are GTSNPN and SVGIG (reference sequence). V lost 5 bases, J lost 7 bases, and 8 bases stayed unmatched. The CDR3 loop is CAWGGLAGGHTQYF. CDR3 nucleotides: TGTGCCTGGGGAGGGCTAGCGGGAGGCCATACGCAGTATTTT.

V gene TRBV20-1 combines with J gene TRBJ2-4; D may be TRBD1 or TRBD2 (5 bases each). CDR1 DFQATT and CDR2 SNEGSKA come from the germline V gene (reference sequence). This CDR3 is built from 15 residues. The germline V and J ends were trimmed by 6 bases and 0 bases, with 15 bases remaining between them. CDR3 in DNA: TGCAGTGCCTTTGCAAGGGACCGAGCCAAAAACATTCAGTACTTC. Translation gives CSAFARDRAKNIQYF.

V gene TRBV27 combines with J gene TRBJ1-2; TRBD1 agrees at 11 bases. V shed 6 bases and J 3 bases; nucleotides not matched to a gene: 6. Per germline, CDR1 MNHEY and CDR2 SMNVEV (reference sequence). The CDR3 totals 15 residues. The CDR3 DNA follows: TGTGCCAGCAGACCCCGGACAGGGGGCGACTATGGCTACACCTTC. Translated: CASRPRTGGDYGYTF.

Only a few counts were recorded for this clonotype. A much larger clone is a single base away; this may be a read error. The V call is TRBV28, the J call TRBJ2-5; D not certain. Germline V gene data show CDR1 as MDHEN and CDR2 as SYDVKM. The CDR3 sequence is 11 residues long. V shed 6 bases and J shed 6 bases, with 8 bases lying between them. This CDR3 reads CASSPKQTQYF. Written as DNA, the CDR3 is TGTGCCAGCAGCCCCAAACAGACCCAGTACTTC.

The V call is TRBV9, the J call TRBJ2-1, with D unresolved. Germline V gives CDR1 SGDLS, CDR2 YYNGEE. This CDR3 comprises 14 residues. Trimming shortened V by 4 bases and J by 4 bases, and 12 bases separated the two germline ends. Written as DNA, the CDR3 is TGTGCCAGCAGCCCCTTAGATCTATACAATGAGCAGTTCTTC. This sequence encodes CASSPLDLYNEQFF.

With regard to this clonotype: A junction end diverges from the germline sequence, so it may reflect a read error. DNA of the CDR3: TGTGCCAGCAGCCCCCGCCGGGAGCGGGAGGGCCCGGGTGAGCAGTTTTTC. Protein product: CASSPRREREGPGEQFF. The rearrangement uses TRBV9 and TRBJ2-1; TRBD2 matches 10 bases. CDR1 SGDLS and CDR2 YYNGEE come from the germline V gene. There are 17 residues in the CDR3. The full variable domain, with the rest looked up from reference TRBV9 and TRBJ2-1, is DSGVTQTPKHLITATGQRVTLRCSPRSGDLSVYWYQQSLDQGLQFLIQYYNGEERAKGNILERFSAQQFPDLHSELNLSSLELGDSALYFCASSPRREREGPGEQFFGPGTRLTVL.

This sequence joins TRBV20-1 and TRBJ2-7, with D possibly matching TRBD2 (5 bases). The germline V and J ends were trimmed by 5 bases and 1 base, with 12 bases remaining between them. In germline, CDR1 is DFQATT, CDR2 SNEGSKA (reference sequence). This CDR3 comprises 13 residues. The DNA of the CDR3 is TGCAGTGCTCCGGACTCTCCGTCCTACGAGCAGTACTTC. Its translation is CSAPDSPSYEQYF.

This rearrangement joins TRBV6-2 or TRBV6-3 to TRBJ2-5; weak D call: TRBD2 (5 bases). The CDR3 spans 12 residues. The ends were cut back, 0 bases at V and 11 bases at J, with 10 bases in the middle. Germline lookup yields CDR1 MNHEY and CDR2 SVGEGT. CDR3 nucleotides: TGTGCCAGCAGTTACTCAGCTGGGGAGCAGTACTTC. Residues: CASSYSAGEQYF.

This clonotype was counted only a few times. V gene TRBV29-1 combines with J gene TRBJ1-2, with TRBD1 as a possible D gene (5 bases). CDR3 size: 13 residues. V was pared by 6 bases and J by 2 bases, with 13 bases between. Germline V gene data show CDR1 as SQVTM and CDR2 as ANQGSEA. The CDR3 sequence: CSVTGTVNYGYTF. The DNA for the CDR3 is TGCAGCGTGACCGGGACGGTGAACTATGGCTACACCTTC.

There are a few counts of this clonotype. V gene TRBV25-1 combines with J gene TRBJ2-5; D is unresolved. Germline values: CDR1 MGHDK, CDR2 SYGVNS. CDR3 length equals 13 residues. V lost 6 bases and J lost 4, with 12 bases in between. CDR3 sequence reads: CASREHGRETQYF. The CDR3, as DNA: TGTGCCAGCAGGGAACACGGACGAGAGACCCAGTACTTC.

This clonotype was counted between two and nine times. The V gene is TRBV29-1, the J gene TRBJ2-1, with 12 bases lining up with TRBD1. Germline CDR1 SQVTM, CDR2 ANQGSEA. V dropped 4 bases and J dropped 2; count of bases not matched to a gene: 6. The CDR3 has 16 amino acids. The CDR3 reads CSVANRDRGPYNEQFF. The CDR3 DNA is TGCAGCGTTGCCAACCGGGACAGGGGGCCCTACAATGAGCAGTTCTTC.

This clonotype occurred a few times. This CDR3 reads CASSPRGGAENIQYF. DNA of the CDR3: TGTGCCAGCAGCCCCCGTGGGGGCGCCGAAAACATTCAGTACTTC. V is TRBV3-1 and J is TRBJ2-4, with D perhaps matching TRBD1 (6 bases). Germline values: CDR1 LGHDT, CDR2 YNNKEL (reference sequence). The CDR3 contains 15 residues. V was shortened by 4 bases and J by 5 bases, with 15 bases between the two germline ends.

The V and J genes are TRBV6-1 and TRBJ2-6, with 12 bases aligning to TRBD2. In germline, CDR1 is MNHNS, CDR2 SASEGT. With V trimmed by 7 bases and J by 0 bases, 7 bases remained unmatched. The CDR3 is 18 amino acids. The DNA of the CDR3 is TGTGCCAGCACCATGGTACTAGCGGGAGGCTCTGGGGCCAACGTCCTGACTTTC. This gives the protein CASTMVLAGGSGANVLTF.

This clonotype was observed a handful of times. The genes are TRBV27 and TRBJ2-5; tentative D call: TRBD2 (6 bases). V lost 4 bases, J lost 2 bases, and 14 bases lay in between. Per germline, CDR1 MNHEY and CDR2 SMNVEV (reference sequence). The CDR3 consists of 15 residues. The CDR3, as DNA: TGTGCCAGCAGTTCCCCCGGGACTCCACAAGAGACCCAGTACTTC. This gives the protein CASSSPGTPQETQYF.

The chain employs TRBV10-3 and TRBJ1-4, with D perhaps matching TRBD1 (6 bases). CDR3 length: 15 residues. V was trimmed by 3 bases and J by 7 bases, leaving 15 bases between them. CDR1 ENHRY and CDR2 SYGVKD come from the germline V gene. CDR3 sequence: CAISERRGEGEKLFF. CDR3 in DNA: TGTGCCATCAGTGAACGCAGGGGTGAAGGTGAAAAACTGTTTTTT.

This clonotype was found a few times. The chain carries TRBV27 and TRBJ1-2; 9 nucleotides line up with TRBD1. V lost 7 bases and J lost 4; bases outside the gene matches: 10. The CDR3 is 15 residues long. CDR1 and CDR2 from the germline V gene are MNHEY and SMNVEV (reference sequence). This chain's CDR3 is CASTKITGGGYGYTF. The CDR3 region has the DNA TGTGCCAGCACAAAGATCACAGGGGGCGGCTATGGCTACACCTTC.

The chain joins TRBV5-6 to TRBJ1-4; 11 nucleotides match TRBD1. V lost 3 bases, J lost 6 bases, and 4 bases stayed unmatched. CDR3 length: 15 amino acids. Germline assignment: CDR1 SGHDT and CDR2 YYEEEE. CDR3 residues: CASSYEGQGDEKLFF. The CDR3 DNA sequence: TGTGCCAGCAGCTACGAGGGACAGGGGGATGAAAAACTGTTTTTT. Drawing the rest from reference TRBV5-6 and TRBJ1-4, the complete variable domain is DAGVTQSPTHLIKTRGQQVTLRCSPKSGHDTVSWYQQALGQGPQFIFQYYEEEERQRGNFPDRFSGHQFPNYSSELNVNALLLGDSALYLCASSYEGQGDEKLFFGSGTQLSVL.

This chain uses TRBV28 with TRBJ2-7, with D perhaps TRBD2 (6 bases). Deletions cut 7 bases from V and 2 bases from J, with 15 bases between. Germline CDR1 is MDHEN and CDR2 is SYDVKM. CDR3 length: 14 amino acids. The CDR3 sequence: CASTSGTHAYEQYF. The CDR3 nucleotides read TGTGCCAGCACCTCCGGGACTCACGCCTACGAGCAGTACTTC.

A few counts support this clonotype. The V and J genes are TRBV7-2 and TRBJ2-5, with TRBD2 matching 7 bases. The CDR3 has 15 residues. The germline CDR1 and CDR2 sequences are SGHTA and FQGNSA. Trimming at V came to 5 bases and at J to 5 bases, leaving 11 bases not matched to a gene. DNA of the CDR3: TGTGCCAGCAGCACCTCAGCGGGATGGAAGGAGACCCAGTACTTC. Translating gives CASSTSAGWKETQYF.

This clonotype has only a few counts. The chain combines TRBV11-2 with TRBJ1-2; 7 bases fit TRBD1. CDR1 and CDR2 (germline): SGHAT, FQNNGV. Trimming at V came to 5 bases and at J to 8 bases, leaving 17 bases not matched to a gene. The CDR3 loop spans 16 amino acids. CDR3 nucleotide sequence: TGTGCCAGCAGCACTCGACAGGGTGGGGCTACTTCAGGCTACACCTTC. It specifies CASSTRQGGATSGYTF.

The V and J genes are TRBV4-3 and TRBJ2-5; possibly TRBD2 for D (6 bases). V lost 0 bases to trimming and J lost 11 bases, with 16 bases between them. The CDR3 consists of 14 residues. Germline V gene lookup returns CDR1 LGHNA and CDR2 YSLEER. The CDR3 bases are TGCGCCAGCAGCCAAGATTGGGACGGGAGCTCGCAGTACTTC. This sequence encodes CASSQDWDGSSQYF.

The rearrangement links TRBV29-1 to TRBJ1-1, with TRBD1 matching 7 bases. Germline values: CDR1 SQVTM, CDR2 ANQGSEA. CDR3 length: 13 amino acids. The trim removed 7 bases at V and 5 bases at J, leaving 10 bases unmatched. CDR3 amino acids: CSGRQGGGTEAFF. CDR3 DNA: TGCAGCGGGCGACAGGGAGGTGGAACTGAAGCTTTCTTT. Supplemented by reference TRBV29-1 and TRBJ1-1, the full variable domain reads SAVISQKPSRDICQRGTSLTIQCQVDSQVTMMFWYRQQPGQSLTLIATANQGSEATYESGFVIDKFPISRPNLTFSTLTVSNMSPEDSSIYLCSGRQGGGTEAFFGQGTRLTVV.

The chain links TRBV7-7 to TRBJ2-1, with 8 bases aligning to TRBD1. Trimming cost V 5 bases and J 4 bases; bases outside gene matches: 4. Germline V gene sequence: CDR1 SSHAT, CDR2 FNYEAQ (reference sequence). The CDR3 has 14 residues. The CDR3 reads CASSPDRGYNEQFF. CDR3 coding DNA: TGTGCCAGCAGCCCAGACAGGGGATACAATGAGCAGTTCTTC.

In the case of this clonotype: This clone may be a read error of a much larger clone one base away. The chain is built from TRBV2 and TRBJ2-7; D gene unclear. CDR1 is SNHLY and CDR2 is FYNNEI in the germline V gene. The CDR3 is 12 residues long. Written as DNA, the CDR3 is TGTGCCAGCAGTGTCGACGGCTACGTGCAGTACTTC. Protein: CASSVDGYVQYF.

The genes are TRBV5-1 and TRBJ2-1; 12 bases are shared with TRBD2. There are 14 residues in the CDR3. Germline loops: CDR1 SGHRS, CDR2 YFSETQ. V was clipped by 3 bases and J by 10 bases; unmatched bases: 5. The CDR3 here is CASSSRLAGDEQFF. Here the CDR3 DNA reads TGCGCCAGCAGCTCCCGACTAGCGGGAGACGAGCAGTTCTTC. Variable domain in full (rest from reference TRBV5-1 and TRBJ2-1): KAGVTQTPRYLIKTRGQQVTLSCSPISGHRSVSWYQQTPGQGLQFLFEYFSETQRNKGNFPGRFSGRQFSNSRSEMNVSTLELGDSALYLCASSSRLAGDEQFFGPGTRLTVL.

This chain joins TRBV18 and TRBJ2-3; the D gene is possibly TRBD1 (5 bases). Trimming took 5 bases from V and 0 from J, leaving 6 bases between them. Germline CDR1 is KGHSH and CDR2 is LQKENI. CDR3 size: 13 residues. The CDR3 sequence is CASSKGSTDTQYF. Written as DNA, the CDR3 is TGTGCCAGCTCAAAGGGGAGCACAGATACGCAGTATTTT.